This T cell receptor beta chain is from a study of PD-1 blockade in classical Hodgkin lymphoma. Study results and caveats: Similar baseline diversity was found in complete responders and newly diagnosed patients.

Points on this clone: Its antigen is unidentified.

All trial patients relapsed after autologous stem cell transplantation. Trimming removed 6 bases from V and 5 bases from J, with 14 bases in between. CDR1 and CDR2 from the germline V gene are MNHNY and SVGAGI (reference sequence). The CDR3 has 13 amino acids. Measured with immunoSEQ multiplex PCR; TCRdb has only the in-frame clones, and not every one. The data show about 97,000 clones, roughly 90% seen once. The starting material was peripheral blood mononuclear cells (PBMCs), obtained before the second cycle of nivolumab. The sequence was collected from a human donor with classical Hodgkin lymphoma. The chain joins TRBV6-6 to TRBJ2-7; D could derive from TRBD1 or TRBD2 (5 bases each). In DNA, the CDR3 is TGTGCCAGCAGAACGCAGGGAGTCCACGAGCAGTACTTC. It specifies CASRTQGVHEQYF.